This passage covers 17 T cell receptor beta chains from one sample sequenced in a study of radiotherapy plus CTLA-4 blockade in lung cancer. The repertoire was sequenced with immunoSEQ multiplex PCR; TCRdb's copy has only in-frame clones and lacks some. The sample includes 85,000 to 90,000 clones, around 90% of them seen just once. The sequencing used peripheral blood, collected from a patient treated with radiotherapy plus ipilimumab. These receptors came from a human donor with non-small cell lung cancer that progressed on radiotherapy plus ipilimumab.

The chain employs TRBV5-4 and TRBJ2-7; 8 nucleotides line up with TRBD1. V shed 3 bases, J shed 3 bases, and the junction held 17 bases outside the gene matches. CDR1 is SGHNT and CDR2 is YYREEE in the germline V gene (reference sequence). The CDR3 extends over 18 amino acids. The CDR3 DNA is TGTGCCAGCAGCTCCCAGGACAGGGCACCTACGGACAACTACGAGCAGTACTTC. It encodes CASSSQDRAPTDNYEQYF.

This chain's CDR3 is CAWSTSGVLPETQYF. The CDR3 region has the DNA TGTGCCTGGAGCACATCCGGGGTCCTCCCCGAGACCCAGTACTTC. The J gene is TRBJ2-5, the V gene TRBV30, with TRBD2 as a possible D gene (5 bases). The germline V and J ends were trimmed by 3 bases and 5 bases, with 19 bases remaining between them. The CDR3 contains 15 residues. Germline V gene data show CDR1 as GTSNPN and CDR2 as SVGIG (reference sequence).

The gene calls are TRBV5-4 and TRBJ2-7; 9 nucleotides align to TRBD1. Trimming removed 4 bases from V and 3 bases from J; junction bases left unmatched: 8. CDR3 length: 15 amino acids. CDR1 and CDR2 (germline): SGHNT, YYREEE (reference sequence). CDR3 residues: CASSAPLGQGYEQYF. The CDR3 nucleotides are TGTGCCAGCAGCGCCCCCCTGGGACAGGGCTACGAGCAGTACTTC.

The genes are TRBV5-1 and TRBJ1-1; maybe TRBD1 (5 bases). The CDR3 is 14 amino acids. Germline lookup yields CDR1 SGHRS and CDR2 YFSETQ. The V gene lost 2 bases and the J gene lost 1 base, with 9 bases spanning the gap. Here the CDR3 DNA reads TGCGCCAGCAGCTTACAGGACACGAACACTGAAGCTTTCTTT. It codes for CASSLQDTNTEAFF.

The chain uses TRBV28 and TRBJ1-2; D unresolved. The CDR3 runs 12 residues. Between the trimmed V and J ends, which lost 5 bases and 3 bases, there was a span of 7 bases. Germline CDR1 is MDHEN and CDR2 is SYDVKM. In nucleotides, the CDR3 is TGTGCCAGCAGTACTAAGGACTATGGCTACACCTTC. This codes for CASSTKDYGYTF.

V and J are TRBV7-9 and TRBJ2-5, with 7 positions matching TRBD1. This CDR3 is 14 amino acids long. The germline V gene has CDR1 SEHNR and CDR2 FQNEAQ (reference sequence). The V and J ends lost 5 bases and 1 base, in that order; junction bases with no gene match: 4. The DNA of the CDR3 is TGTGCCAGCAGCGCGACAGGGACCCAAGAGACCCAGTACTTC. Translated: CASSATGTQETQYF.

The CDR3 protein is CAWSRRRDPGNTIYF. The CDR3 coding sequence is TGTGCCTGGAGTCGGCGGAGGGACCCGGGAAACACCATATATTTT. The chain is built from TRBV30 and TRBJ1-3; D is perhaps TRBD1 (5 bases). CDR1 and CDR2 (germline): GTSNPN, SVGIG (reference sequence). V was trimmed by 2 bases and J by 4 bases, leaving 15 bases between them. The CDR3 runs 15 residues.

The chain is built from TRBV19 and TRBJ2-6, with D perhaps given as TRBD1 or TRBD2 (5 bases each). V dropped 7 bases and J dropped 0 bases, with 7 bases sitting between them. This CDR3 is built from 14 residues. Germline values: CDR1 LNHDA, CDR2 SQIVND (reference sequence). The chain's CDR3 is CASIGTSGANVLTF. In DNA, the CDR3 is TGTGCCAGTATCGGGACCTCTGGGGCCAACGTCCTGACTTTC. The whole variable domain, remainder taken from reference TRBV19 and TRBJ2-6, is DGGITQSPKYLFRKEGQNVTLSCEQNLNHDAMYWYRQDPGQGLRLIYYSQIVNDFQKGDIAEGYSVSREKKESFPLTVTSAQKNPTAFYLCASIGTSGANVLTFGAGSRLTVL.

The genes are TRBV5-3 and TRBJ2-7; a weak D match, TRBD2 (7 bases). TRBV5-3 qualifies as an ORF whose function is uncertain. The CDR3 length is 13 residues. Trimming cost V 10 bases and J 2 bases, with 16 bases left between them. CDR3 nucleotide sequence: TGTGCCCGTAATGGGGGGGCCACCTACGAGCAGTACTTC. Amino acid sequence: CARNGGATYEQYF.

This clone has more than one count but fewer than ten. The rearrangement links TRBV9 to TRBJ1-5; D is undetermined. Trimming pared 0 bases from V and 4 bases from J, leaving 11 bases between. This CDR3 has 15 amino acids. Germline CDR1 reads SGDLS; CDR2 reads YYNGEE. CDR3 in amino acids: CASSVGGQANQPQHF. CDR3 nucleotides: TGTGCCAGCAGCGTAGGAGGGCAGGCTAATCAGCCCCAGCATTTT.

The CDR3 sequence is CASGTGTVVYEQYF. Here the CDR3 DNA reads TGTGCCAGCGGAACCGGGACTGTAGTGTACGAGCAGTACTTC. The rearrangement joins TRBV7-2 to TRBJ2-7, with D possibly being TRBD2 (6 bases). The CDR3 runs to 14 residues. Trimming took 8 bases from V and 4 from J, leaving 18 bases between them. Germline V CDR1 and CDR2: SGHTA, FQGNSA.

The chain combines TRBV6-1 with TRBJ2-2; TRBD1 or TRBD2 may be the D gene (6 bases each). Germline CDR1 reads MNHNS; CDR2 reads SASEGT. With 2 bases removed from V and 3 bases from J, the gap between germline ends came to 10 bases. CDR3 length: 15 amino acids. The CDR3 DNA reads as TGTGCCAGCAGTGAAAGGGGGGTGGACACCGGGGAGCTGTTTTTT. Translating it yields CASSERGVDTGELFF.

The genes are TRBV7-8 and TRBJ2-7; 9 bases line up with TRBD2. V lost 3 bases and J lost 3; bases outside the gene matches: 6. CDR3 length: 15 residues. CDR1 is SGHVS, CDR2 FQNEAQ, per germline. The CDR3 spells CASSFSSGVDYEQYF. DNA of the CDR3: TGTGCCAGCAGCTTCTCTAGCGGGGTCGACTACGAGCAGTACTTC.

The genes are TRBV6-6 and TRBJ2-1; the D is unclear. CDR3 length equals 15 residues. Germline CDR1 MNHNY, CDR2 SVGAGI (reference sequence). V gave up 6 bases and J gave up 4 bases, with 16 bases separating them. The CDR3 protein is CASRYGSTVYNEQFF. The CDR3 nucleotides are TGTGCCAGCAGGTACGGTTCGACCGTATACAATGAGCAGTTCTTC.

This chain uses TRBV30 with TRBJ2-7; 9 bases align to TRBD2. The ends lost 8 bases at V and 7 bases at J; junction bases unmatched: 9. CDR1 is GTSNPN and CDR2 is SVGIG in the germline V gene (reference sequence). This CDR3 spans 12 amino acids. CDR3 loop: CAARGLAGEQYF. The CDR3 DNA is TGTGCCGCCCGAGGGCTAGCGGGGGAGCAGTACTTC.

This chain joins TRBV19 and TRBJ2-2, with 7 bases that match TRBD1. This CDR3 is 13 amino acids long. CDR1 is LNHDA and CDR2 is SQIVND in the germline V gene (reference sequence). V dropped 11 bases and J dropped 1; count of bases not matched to a gene: 4. CDR3 coding DNA: TGTGCCTCCAACAGGGGGAACACCGGGGAGCTGTTTTTT. Its translation is CASNRGNTGELFF.

V gene TRBV27 combines with J gene TRBJ2-2, with D possibly TRBD1 on 5 matching bases. This CDR3 has 14 residues. From germline, CDR1 is MNHEY and CDR2 SMNVEV (reference sequence). V gave up 2 bases and J gave up 4 bases, with 8 bases separating them. The CDR3 DNA reads as TGTGCCAGCAGTTTAACAGGTCTCACCGGGGAGCTGTTTTTT. Amino acid sequence: CASSLTGLTGELFF.